The 13 T cell receptor beta chains below were found in one sample sequenced in a study of T cells in localized non-small cell lung cancer. The method was immunoSEQ multiplex PCR; TCRdb's version includes in-frame clones alone and lacks a portion of them. The sample comprises 20,000 to 30,000 clones, more than 85% of which are singletons, and approximately 3.9% rests with the top ten. The sample was peripheral blood, taken before any cancer treatment. These receptors all come from a female donor of 60 years or more with stage II squamous cell lung carcinoma.

The chain links TRBV11-3 to TRBJ2-7; TRBD1 matches 7 bases. The ends lost 5 bases at V and 3 bases at J; junction bases unmatched: 10. Germline V gene lookup returns CDR1 SGHNT and CDR2 YENEEA. The CDR3 has 15 residues. CDR3 nucleotide sequence: TGTGCCAGCAGCCGAAAGACAGGGTCCCTCTACGAGCAGTACTTC. It codes for CASSRKTGSLYEQYF.

This chain uses TRBV2 with TRBJ2-7; 7 nucleotides align to TRBD1. Germline V gives CDR1 SNHLY, CDR2 FYNNEI. The CDR3 is made up of 16 amino acids. The V segment lost 0 bases and the J segment 0 bases; nucleotides outside the gene matches: 5. Here the CDR3 reads CASSEATGASSYEQYF. CDR3 coding DNA: TGTGCCAGCAGTGAAGCCACAGGGGCCAGCTCCTACGAGCAGTACTTC.

The chain links TRBV28 to TRBJ2-1; tentative D call: TRBD2 (6 bases). The CDR3 spans 15 residues. Trimming pared 6 bases from V and 9 bases from J, leaving 21 bases between. The germline V gene has CDR1 MDHEN and CDR2 SYDVKM. The chain's CDR3 is CASRLRAGTLGEQFF. CDR3 coding DNA: TGTGCCAGCAGGCTTCGGGCGGGAACTTTGGGTGAGCAGTTCTTC.

The V call is TRBV6-4, the J call TRBJ1-2; 9 bases align to TRBD1. Germline V gene data show CDR1 as MRHNA and CDR2 as SNTAGT. Germline trimming cut 5 bases from V and 4 bases from J; bases unmatched to any gene: 5. The CDR3 totals 14 residues. CDR3 residues: CASSRGQGTYGYTF. CDR3 in DNA: TGTGCCAGCAGTCGCGGACAGGGGACCTATGGCTACACCTTC.

The chain employs TRBV5-1 and TRBJ2-5; 10 nucleotides align to TRBD2. The CDR3 sequence is 18 residues long. With V trimmed by 3 bases and J by 3 bases, 14 bases remained unmatched. Germline assignment: CDR1 SGHRS and CDR2 YFSETQ. Here the CDR3 reads CASSSGSIAGGFEETQYF. DNA for the CDR3: TGCGCCAGCAGCTCAGGGAGTATAGCGGGGGGTTTTGAAGAGACCCAGTACTTC.

The CDR3 bases are TGTGCCAGCAGCTTGACAGGGATAGGAAACACCATATATTTT. Translated: CASSLTGIGNTIYF. The V call is TRBV27, the J call TRBJ1-3; 7 bases are shared with TRBD1. This CDR3 comprises 14 residues. V gave up 6 bases and J gave up 4 bases; unmatched junction bases: 6. Germline V gene lookup returns CDR1 MNHEY and CDR2 SMNVEV (reference sequence).

The chain is built from TRBV18 and TRBJ2-7, with 7 nucleotides matching TRBD2. The J segment lost 3 bases and the V segment lost 4 bases, leaving 3 bases of the junction unmatched. Germline assignment: CDR1 KGHSH and CDR2 LQKENI. The CDR3 contains 13 residues. The CDR3 loop reads CASSREGNYEQYF. The CDR3, as DNA: TGTGCCAGCTCACGGGAGGGCAACTACGAGCAGTACTTC.

This chain connects TRBV10-1 to TRBJ2-5; 10 bases map to TRBD1. V lost 4 bases and J lost 8; bases outside the gene matches: 4. This CDR3 spans 13 amino acids. Germline CDR1 is WNHNN and CDR2 is SYGVQD (reference sequence). The CDR3 is CASSVDRGTTQYF. Here the CDR3 DNA reads TGCGCCAGCAGTGTGGACAGGGGGACCACCCAGTACTTC.

The V call is TRBV14, the J call TRBJ1-6; TRBD1 agrees at 7 bases. CDR1 SGHDN and CDR2 FVKESK come from the germline V gene. Losses at the gene ends were 6 bases for V and 9 bases for J; bases not matched to a gene: 8. The CDR3 covers 14 residues. In DNA form, the CDR3 reads TGTGCCAGCAGACCGACAGGGAGTGGTTCACCCCTCCACTTT. It translates to CASRPTGSGSPLHF. The variable domain in full, with the rest retrieved from reference TRBV14 and TRBJ1-6, is EAGVTQFPSHSVIEKGQTVTLRCDPISGHDNLYWYRRVMGKEIKFLLHFVKESKQDESGMPNNRFLAERTGGTYSTLKVQPAELEDSGVYFCASRPTGSGSPLHFGNGTRLTVT.

This chain connects TRBV5-1 to TRBJ2-7; TRBD2 aligns across 13 bases. The CDR3 loop spans 18 amino acids. CDR1 SGHRS and CDR2 YFSETQ come from the germline V gene. The J segment lost 2 bases and the V segment lost 0 bases, leaving 8 bases of the junction unmatched. In DNA form, the CDR3 reads TGCGCCAGCAGCTTGGGACTAGCGGGAGGCCGACATCCCTACGAGCAGTACTTC. The encoded protein is CASSLGLAGGRHPYEQYF.

The chain couples TRBV28 to TRBJ2-7, with D possibly matching TRBD2 (5 bases). The CDR3 has 14 residues. Germline V gene lookup returns CDR1 MDHEN and CDR2 SYDVKM. V was clipped by 3 bases and J by 2 bases, with 11 bases between them. CDR3 region: CASSFRRNAYEQYF. The CDR3 coding sequence is TGTGCCAGCAGTTTTCGGAGGAACGCCTACGAGCAGTACTTC.

This sequence joins TRBV5-1 and TRBJ2-1; TRBD2 aligns across 9 bases. The CDR3 consists of 15 residues. V trimming: 0 bases; J trimming: 7 bases; junction bases outside the gene matches: 5. From germline, CDR1 is SGHRS and CDR2 YFSETQ. The CDR3 region is CASSLGSSGMNEQFF. In DNA, the CDR3 is TGCGCCAGCAGCTTGGGTTCTAGCGGGATGAATGAGCAGTTCTTC. The entire variable domain, with the rest obtained from reference TRBV5-1 and TRBJ2-1, is as follows: KAGVTQTPRYLIKTRGQQVTLSCSPISGHRSVSWYQQTPGQGLQFLFEYFSETQRNKGNFPGRFSGRQFSNSRSEMNVSTLELGDSALYLCASSLGSSGMNEQFFGPGTRLTVL.

The chain has TRBV28 and TRBJ1-6; perhaps TRBD1 as D (5 bases). The V and J ends lost 4 bases and 5 bases respectively, with 12 bases between them. This CDR3 contains 15 residues. Germline V gene data show CDR1 as MDHEN and CDR2 as SYDVKM. The CDR3 nucleotides are TGTGCCAGCAGTTCAGCAGGGATCGATAATTCACCCCTCCACTTT. Translated: CASSSAGIDNSPLHF. Variable domain in full (rest from reference TRBV28 and TRBJ1-6): DVKVTQSSRYLVKRTGEKVFLECVQDMDHENMFWYRQDPGLGLRLIYFSYDVKMKEKGDIPEGYSVSREKKERFSLILESASTNQTSMYLCASSSAGIDNSPLHFGNGTRLTVT.